This T cell receptor beta chain was obtained from a study of blood T cell repertoires in COVID-19. Across the whole study: Acute-phase and convalescent COVID-19 samples originated in the United States, Italy and Spain.

In the source study's methods: By means of reference gene primer amplification, nucleated cell counts were estimated. The table came from immunoSEQ multiplex PCR; TCRdb's copy has only in-frame clones and leaves some out. Clonal size and the V and J genes are those of that table, whereas D and trimming came from the DNA. The repertoire includes 35,000 to 40,000 clones, over 70% of them detected once, and 25% to 35% sits in the top ten. The CDR3 is 15 residues long. V was pared by 6 bases and J by 2 bases, with 15 bases between. The germline V gene has CDR1 LGHNA and CDR2 YSLEER. Sequencing was performed on peripheral blood. This TCR derives from a man older than 75 with active or convalescent COVID-19. The chain recombines TRBV4-3 with TRBJ2-3, with D perhaps matching TRBD2 (7 bases). The CDR3 DNA follows: TGCGCCAGCAGTCCGGGGGGCGGGTACACAGATACGCAGTATTTT. It translates to CASSPGGGYTDTQYF.